A selection of T cell receptor beta chains follows, all from one sample in a study of blood T cell repertoires in COVID-19. TCRdb keeps only in-frame clones here, not all; method: immunoSEQ multiplex PCR. The table has more than 350,000 clones, more than 80% seen once. The sample consisted of PBMCs or T cells enriched from blood (not recorded which). These receptor sequences come from a man between 18 and 35 years old who had recovered from COVID-19. Each CDR3 is given with its conserved first and last residue. Fields, in order: clone size, V gene, D gene, J gene, CDR3 protein, CDR3 DNA. The D gene is left open where the match is weak. Clone size is stated in some rows and not others, as once, few, many or a class when expanded.

-,TRBV12-5,-,TRBJ1-1,CASGLVTGNSYYTEAFF,TGTGCTAGTGGTTTGGTAACCGGGAACAGTTACTACACTGAAGCTTTCTTT
-,TRBV28,-,TRBJ1-6,CASSYSNSPLHF,TGTGCCAGCAGCTATAGCAATTCACCCCTCCACTTT
-,TRBV19,-,TRBJ1-1,CASSPTGGYTEAFF,TGTGCCAGTAGTCCGACCGGGGGTTACACTGAAGCTTTCTTT
-,TRBV6-5,-,TRBJ1-1,CASYHRTTNTEAFF,TGTGCCTCATATCACAGGACAACCAACACTGAAGCTTTCTTT
-,TRBV27,-,TRBJ2-5,CASSPRVRETQYF,TGTGCCAGCAGTCCCAGGGTGAGGGAGACCCAGTACTTC
-,TRBV19,TRBD1,TRBJ1-5,CASSIPTGGLMGPQHF,TGTGCCAGTAGTATCCCGACAGGGGGCTTGATGGGGCCCCAGCATTTT
-,TRBV5-1,TRBD1,TRBJ1-1,CASSGTGGETGAFF,TGCGCCAGCAGCGGTACAGGGGGCGAGACGGGAGCTTTCTTT
-,TRBV27,TRBD1,TRBJ1-4,CASRMAGGAGEKLFF,TGTGCCAGCAGAATGGCAGGGGGAGCAGGTGAAAAACTGTTTTTT
-,TRBV6-9,-,TRBJ2-7,CASSLRYEQYF,TGTGCCAGCAGTTTGCGCTACGAGCAGTACTTC
-,TRBV18,-,TRBJ1-1,CASSPNERETEAFF,TGTGCCAGCTCACCCAACGAGCGGGAAACTGAAGCTTTCTTT
-,TRBV9,TRBD1,TRBJ2-1,CASSLGGSTYNEQFF,TGTGCCAGCAGCCTAGGGGGCAGCACCTACAATGAGCAGTTCTTC
-,TRBV7-9,-,TRBJ1-1,CASSLGQLLRLNTEAFF,TGTGCCAGCAGCCTAGGACAGCTTCTACGCCTGAACACTGAAGCTTTCTTT
-,TRBV19,TRBD2,TRBJ2-7,CASSRLAGGVYEQYF,TGTGCCAGTAGTCGACTAGCGGGGGGAGTGTACGAGCAGTACTTC
-,TRBV30,-,TRBJ2-3,CAWSGETQYF,TGTGCCTGGAGTGGGGAGACGCAGTATTTT
-,TRBV29-1,TRBD1,TRBJ1-1,CSVPGTENTEAFF,TGCAGCGTCCCAGGGACAGAGAACACTGAAGCTTTCTTT
once,TRBV4-1,TRBD1,TRBJ2-1,CASSQAGGHHLNEQFF,TGCGCCAGCAGCCAAGCAGGGGGTCACCACCTCAATGAGCAGTTCTTC
-,TRBV5-6,-,TRBJ1-2,CASSFWEFHTF,TGTGCCAGCAGCTTTTGGGAGTTCCACACCTTC
once,TRBV7-9,TRBD1,TRBJ1-2,CASSLRDSFNYGYTF,TGTGCCAGCAGCCTCCGGGACAGCTTTAACTATGGCTACACCTTC
-,TRBV7-2,-,TRBJ1-6,CASSLRDTAPLHF,TGTGCCAGCAGCTTACGGGATACGGCACCCCTCCACTTT
-,TRBV28,-,TRBJ2-7,CASSFAGEVAYEQYF,TGTGCCAGCAGTTTTGCAGGGGAAGTAGCCTACGAGCAGTACTTC
once,TRBV7-6,TRBD1,TRBJ1-3,CASSLDGTGGNTIYF,TGTGCCAGCAGCTTAGACGGGACAGGGGGAAACACCATATATTTT
-,TRBV15,-,TRBJ2-2,CATSREDWTGELFF,TGTGCCACCAGCAGAGAGGACTGGACCGGGGAGCTGTTTTTT